The 6 T cell receptor beta chains in this list originate from one sample, sequenced in a study of T cells in Graves' hyperthyroidism and ophthalmopathy. The CDR3 regions of TCR beta were amplified from RNA transcripts. Researchers ran a first-round RT-PCR on the TCR CDR3 using the HTBI primer set. A single record per CDR3 protein comes from TCRdb applying MiXCR to the multiplex PCR reads. The data hold some 270,000 distinct CDR3 sequences, with roughly 13% observed a single time. The sequenced sample consisted of blood. These receptors were taken from a woman aged 25 to 39 with Graves' hyperthyroidism that later progressed to Graves' ophthalmopathy.

This clonotype has just a few counts. The chain recombines TRBV19 with TRBJ2-1; D gene uncertain. In germline, CDR1 is LNHDA, CDR2 SQIVND (reference sequence). Trimming took 0 bases from V and 8 from J, leaving 8 bases between them. The CDR3 has 13 residues. Here the CDR3 reads CASSIDRYYEQFF. In DNA, the CDR3 is TGTGCCAGTAGTATAGACAGGTACTATGAGCAGTTCTTC. The full variable domain, in which reference TRBV19 and TRBJ2-1 provide the parts outside the CDR3, is DGGITQSPKYLFRKEGQNVTLSCEQNLNHDAMYWYRQDPGQGLRLIYYSQIVNDFQKGDIAEGYSVSREKKESFPLTVTSAQKNPTAFYLCASSIDRYYEQFFGPGTRLTVL.

The gene calls are TRBV15 and TRBJ1-5; D is ambiguous. Germline values: CDR1 LNHNV, CDR2 YYDKDF (reference sequence). The CDR3 is made up of 12 amino acids. V lost 0 bases and J lost 6, with 3 bases in between. The CDR3 region has the DNA TGTGCCACCAGCAGAGACCGTCAGCCCCAGCATTTT. This translates into CATSRDRQPQHF.

The rearrangement joins TRBV9 to TRBJ2-1; 16 bases agree with TRBD2. The length of the CDR3 is 19 residues. The J segment lost 3 bases and the V segment lost 2 bases, leaving 8 bases of the junction unmatched. Germline lookup yields CDR1 SGDLS and CDR2 YYNGEE. CDR3 nucleotides: TGTGCCAGCAGCGTGGGGACTAGCGGGAGGGTAGTTAGCTACAATGAGCAGTTCTTC. It specifies CASSVGTSGRVVSYNEQFF.

On this clonotype: A read error may explain this, as a much larger clone is one base away. The chain links TRBV30 to TRBJ1-2, with a weak D call TRBD1 (5 bases). CDR3 size: 13 residues. V lost 3 bases and J lost 2, with 10 bases in between. The germline V gene has CDR1 GTSNPN and CDR2 SVGIG (reference sequence). Here the CDR3 DNA reads TGTGCCTGGAGGGGCAGGGAGAACTATGGCTACACCTTC. As protein: CAWRGRENYGYTF.

In its sample, this clonotype was seen a few times. This sequence may be a read error, since a much larger clone differs from it by one base. The rearrangement uses TRBV2 and TRBJ1-1, with D possibly matching TRBD1 (5 bases). Germline V CDR1 and CDR2: SNHLY, FYNNEI. Trimming removed 4 bases from V and 4 bases from J, with 10 bases in between. This CDR3 has 13 amino acids. CDR3 in DNA: TGTGCCAGCAGTGGACAGCTGAGCACTGAAGCTTTCTTT. Protein: CASSGQLSTEAFF.

This clonotype was observed a handful of times. CDR3 nucleotides: TGTGCCAGCAGCTTGTTGTGGGCCGGCGAGCAGTACTTC. The encoded protein is CASSLLWAGEQYF. The rearrangement uses TRBV5-6 and TRBJ2-7, with D uncertain. Trimming stripped 1 base from V and 6 bases from J, with 11 bases between. The CDR3 is made up of 13 amino acids. From germline, CDR1 is SGHDT and CDR2 YYEEEE.